The 17 T cell receptor beta chains listed next were all sequenced from one sample in a study of control samples from healthy donors and cancer patients. Some clones are missing from TCRdb's copy, which holds only in-frame ones; the method was immunoSEQ multiplex PCR. The profile covers about 270,000 clones, with over 75% appearing a single time and about an eighth taken by the ten largest. The sequencing sample was made of PBMCs. The receptors were sampled from a woman aged 60 to 75 with lung cancer.

The rearrangement joins TRBV5-1 to TRBJ1-4, with a tentative D call TRBD1 (5 bases). The length of the CDR3 is 15 residues. Trimming pared 4 bases from V and 6 bases from J, leaving 16 bases between. CDR1 is SGHRS, CDR2 YFSETQ, per germline. In DNA form, the CDR3 reads TGCGCCAGCAGCACCGCAGGGCGGAGAGATGAAAAACTGTTTTTT. Its protein product is CASSTAGRRDEKLFF.

The chain links TRBV18 to TRBJ2-7, with D maybe TRBD1 (6 bases). Germline CDR1 KGHSH, CDR2 LQKENI. Trimming left V 1 base short and J 4 bases short, with 8 bases between. The CDR3 totals 13 residues. CDR3 loop: CASSPRQVYEQYF. The CDR3 nucleotides are TGTGCCAGCTCACCACGACAGGTATACGAGCAGTACTTC.

The rearrangement uses TRBV2 and TRBJ1-2, with a possible D match to TRBD1 (6 bases). Germline CDR1 and CDR2: SNHLY and FYNNEI. The CDR3 length is 14 residues. Deletions cut 3 bases from V and 4 bases from J, with 12 bases between. This CDR3 is CASSEGAGRYGYTF. CDR3 in DNA: TGTGCCAGCAGTGAGGGGGCAGGGCGCTATGGCTACACCTTC.

This chain uses TRBV29-1 with TRBJ2-7; D gene unclear. CDR1 SQVTM and CDR2 ANQGSEA come from the germline V gene. Trimming shortened V by 0 bases and J by 2 bases, and 8 bases separated the two germline ends. There are 13 residues in the CDR3. The CDR3 region has the DNA TGCAGCGTTGAAGACGGCGACGCCTACGAGCAGTACTTC. This codes for CSVEDGDAYEQYF.

Comments on this clone: The germline gene is not matched at one end of the junction; a read error may be the cause. The chain joins TRBV29-1 to TRBJ2-5, with a weak D call TRBD1 (5 bases). The germline CDR1 and CDR2 sequences are SQVTM and ANQGSEA. This CDR3 contains 12 residues. The CDR3 DNA reads TGCAGCGTTGAGGGGTTCCTTAAGGGGTTGGACTTC. Protein sequence: CSVEGFLKGLDF.

The chain links TRBV6-6 to TRBJ2-7, with D tentatively TRBD1 (6 bases). Germline V gives CDR1 MNHNY, CDR2 SVGAGI (reference sequence). CDR3 size: 15 residues. The germline V and J ends were trimmed by 2 bases and 3 bases, with 14 bases remaining between them. The CDR3 loop reads CASSYGRTVGYEQYF. In DNA, the CDR3 is TGTGCCAGCAGTTACGGCCGGACAGTGGGCTACGAGCAGTACTTC.

The rearrangement links TRBV19 to TRBJ2-2; 12 positions agree with TRBD1. The CDR3 covers 14 residues. CDR1 and CDR2 (germline): LNHDA, SQIVND (reference sequence). V lost 9 bases, J lost 6 bases, and 5 bases stayed unmatched. CDR3: CASGDRGLAGELFF. As DNA, the CDR3 is TGTGCCAGCGGGGACAGGGGGCTTGCCGGGGAGCTGTTTTTT.

The chain joins TRBV10-3 to TRBJ2-1; 9 bases match TRBD1. CDR3 length: 16 amino acids. Germline lookup yields CDR1 ENHRY and CDR2 SYGVKD. V lost 2 bases, J lost 7 bases, and 9 bases stayed unmatched. The CDR3 loop is CAISEDRGQGRNEQFF. CDR3 nucleotides: TGTGCCATCAGTGAGGATAGGGGACAGGGAAGGAATGAGCAGTTCTTC.

The V call is TRBV7-9, the J call TRBJ2-1; TRBD2 matches 13 bases. J lost 10 bases, V lost 6 bases, and 6 bases had no gene match. There are 14 residues in the CDR3. The germline CDR1 and CDR2 sequences are SEHNR and FQNEAQ (reference sequence). CDR3 loop: CASRRPGLAGEQFF. In DNA form, the CDR3 reads TGTGCCAGCAGGCGTCCGGGACTAGCGGGAGAGCAGTTCTTC.

The chain employs TRBV15 and TRBJ2-7, with 7 bases aligning to TRBD2. J gave up 5 bases and V 9 bases, and 19 bases lay outside the gene matches. CDR1 and CDR2 (germline): LNHNV, YYDKDF (reference sequence). This CDR3 region has 16 residues. CDR3 sequence: CATRPEAGNMRDEQYF. The CDR3 DNA sequence: TGTGCCACGAGGCCGGAAGCGGGAAATATGAGGGACGAGCAGTACTTC. Drawing the rest from reference TRBV15 and TRBJ2-7, the complete variable domain is DAMVIQNPRYQVTQFGKPVTLSCSQTLNHNVMYWYQQKSSQAPKLLFHYYDKDFNNEADTPDNFQSRRPNTSFCFLDIRSPGLGDTAMYLCATRPEAGNMRDEQYFGPGTRLTVT.

The rearrangement joins TRBV4-1 to TRBJ2-1; 8 bases map to TRBD2. With 0 bases clipped from V and 8 bases from J, the junction kept 12 bases outside the gene matches. Germline assignment: CDR1 MGHRA and CDR2 YSYEKL. The CDR3 sequence is 17 residues long. CDR3 nucleotide sequence: TGCGCCAGCAGCCAAGATGGCCCGGGACTAGGGGTCGATGAGCAGTTCTTC. Translating it yields CASSQDGPGLGVDEQFF.

This rearrangement joins TRBV19 to TRBJ1-2; tentatively, D is TRBD1 (6 bases). The V and J ends lost 4 bases and 4 bases respectively, with 16 bases between them. The CDR3 runs to 15 residues. The germline V gene has CDR1 LNHDA and CDR2 SQIVND (reference sequence). CDR3 DNA sequence: TGTGCCAGTAGTAGCTCCGGGGGGCCCGGCTATGGCTACACCTTC. The encoded protein is CASSSSGGPGYGYTF.

V gene TRBV28 combines with J gene TRBJ1-2, with TRBD1 as a possible D gene (6 bases). Deletions cut 2 bases from V and 8 bases from J, with 12 bases between. Germline loops: CDR1 MDHEN, CDR2 SYDVKM. This CDR3 is 13 amino acids long. CDR3 amino acids: CASSLGTGRGYTF. The CDR3 nucleotides are TGTGCCAGCAGTTTAGGTACAGGGCGAGGCTACACCTTC.

V and J are TRBV28 and TRBJ1-2; 8 bases agree with TRBD1. The CDR3 contains 15 residues. V shed 4 bases and J 3 bases; nucleotides not matched to a gene: 7. CDR1 and CDR2 (germline): MDHEN, SYDVKM. CDR3 amino acids: CASSSGQGLDYGYTF. The DNA for the CDR3 is TGTGCCAGCAGTTCCGGACAGGGATTGGACTATGGCTACACCTTC.

Worth noting for this clone: Other DNA sequences from this sample encode an identical CDR3 as well. The chain carries TRBV28 and TRBJ1-1; 7 bases align to TRBD1. Looked up from germline, CDR1 is MDHEN and CDR2 is SYDVKM. V lost 4 bases, J lost 3 bases, and 5 bases stayed unmatched. The CDR3 has 14 residues. The CDR3 sequence is CASSSGGVDTEAFF. CDR3 in DNA: TGTGCCAGCAGTTCAGGGGGGGTGGACACTGAAGCTTTCTTT.

The V call is TRBV28, the J call TRBJ1-4, with D hard to call. The germline V gene encodes CDR1 MDHEN and CDR2 SYDVKM. V lost 6 bases, J lost 8 bases, and 16 bases lay in between. The CDR3 loop spans 14 amino acids. For the CDR3, the DNA is TGTGCCAGCAGAACACAAGGTGCGGGGGAAAAACTGTTTTTT. Amino acid sequence: CASRTQGAGEKLFF.

This rearrangement joins TRBV29-1 to TRBJ2-7; possible D gene TRBD1, 6 bases. Per germline, CDR1 SQVTM and CDR2 ANQGSEA. Trimming took off 6 bases at V and 3 bases at J, with 9 bases between the two ends. The CDR3 runs 11 residues. CDR3 DNA sequence: TGCAGCGTCGGACAGCGCTACGAGCAGTACTTC. It specifies CSVGQRYEQYF.